Below, 10 T cell receptor beta chains from the same sample are listed, as sequenced in a study of graft-versus-host responses after intestinal transplantation. Sequencing used immunoSEQ multiplex PCR; TCRdb keeps in-frame clones, though not all of them. In the table there are about 86,000 clones, about 85% of which are singletons. No antigen has been identified for these receptors. Sequences were derived from unstimulated CD4+ T cells sorted from spleen or lymph node cells, sampled before transplant. Receptor source: a human donor who was the organ donor for an intestinal transplant.

This clone was detected a few times. The J gene is TRBJ1-2, the V gene TRBV7-3; D unclear. Germline V CDR1 and CDR2: SGHTA, FQGTGA. V was trimmed by 5 bases and J by 2 bases, leaving 12 bases between them. This CDR3 contains 14 residues. The CDR3 nucleotides read TGTGCCAGCAGCCCCGGACGGGGAAACTATGGCTACACCTTC. This gives the protein CASSPGRGNYGYTF.

The chain is built from TRBV28 and TRBJ1-1, with D tentatively TRBD1 (5 bases). Germline values: CDR1 MDHEN, CDR2 SYDVKM. CDR3 length: 14 amino acids. Trimming removed 11 bases from V and 4 bases from J, with 20 bases in between. CDR3 nucleotides: TGTGCCGGATCGGTAGGATTAAGGGGCACTGAAGCTTTCTTT. The encoded protein is CAGSVGLRGTEAFF.

The count of this clone is one. The chain employs TRBV20-1 and TRBJ1-2; unclear D gene. The length of the CDR3 is 9 residues. Germline V CDR1 and CDR2: DFQATT, SNEGSKA (reference sequence). CDR3 in amino acids: CRRGPGYTF. For the CDR3, the DNA is TGCAGAAGAGGGCCTGGCTACACCTTC.

For this clone: Other DNA sequences in this sample translate to the same CDR3. This rearrangement joins TRBV6-5 to TRBJ2-5, with a possible D match to TRBD2 (6 bases). Trimming left V 5 bases short and J 0 bases short, with 7 bases between. This CDR3 comprises 13 residues. Germline V gene data show CDR1 as MNHEY and CDR2 as SVGAGI. CDR3 sequence: CASSRDYQETQYF. Here the CDR3 DNA reads TGTGCCAGCAGTAGGGACTACCAAGAGACCCAGTACTTC.

The chain is built from TRBV7-3 and TRBJ2-3, with TRBD2 identical over 8 bases. CDR1 is SGHTA and CDR2 is FQGTGA in the germline V gene. Trimming cost V 5 bases and J 4 bases; bases outside gene matches: 8. The CDR3 totals 15 residues. Here the CDR3 DNA reads TGTGCCAGCAGCGAGACGGGACTAGTGGCAGATACGCAGTATTTT. Translated, it gives CASSETGLVADTQYF.

V is TRBV4-3 and J is TRBJ1-3; D is perhaps TRBD1 (6 bases). Germline CDR1 is LGHNA and CDR2 is YSLEER. V was trimmed by 4 bases and J by 3 bases, leaving 19 bases between them. The CDR3 contains 17 residues. CDR3 coding DNA: TGCGCCAGCAGCCTCTCTTCTACAGGGAGTGGTGGAAACACCATATATTTT. It specifies CASSLSSTGSGGNTIYF.

The chain recombines TRBV5-4 with TRBJ2-5; the match to TRBD2 covers 11 bases. The J call may be faulty, since TRBJ2-7 better matches the DNA end. The CDR3 extends over 16 amino acids. The germline V gene encodes CDR1 SGHNT and CDR2 YYREEE (reference sequence). The CDR3 region has the DNA TGTGCCAGCAGGTTCACCGGGACTAGCGGAGATTACGAGCAGTACTTC. Its translation: CASRFTGTSGDYEQYF.

The CDR3 bases are TGTGCCAGTAGTACCACTTGGGGGGGCCAATTGGACGAGCAGTACTTC. Translation gives CASSTTWGGQLDEQYF. The rearrangement joins TRBV19 to TRBJ2-7; the D gene is possibly TRBD2 (7 bases). The CDR3 extends over 16 amino acids. V lost 4 bases to trimming and J lost 5 bases, with 21 bases between them. The germline CDR1 and CDR2 sequences are LNHDA and SQIVND (reference sequence).

This chain joins TRBV19 and TRBJ1-1; D is unclear. Germline lookup yields CDR1 LNHDA and CDR2 SQIVND (reference sequence). The CDR3 covers 16 residues. V lost 1 base and J 2 bases, leaving 14 bases between the germline ends. CDR3 amino acids: CASSIVGSLGNTEAFF. CDR3 DNA: TGTGCCAGTAGTATAGTCGGTTCTCTGGGCAACACTGAAGCTTTCTTT.

V usage is TRBV5-5 and J usage is TRBJ2-3; 7 positions match TRBD2. Trimming at V came to 4 bases and at J to 4 bases, leaving 6 bases not matched to a gene. Germline CDR1 is SGHKS and CDR2 is YYEKEE (reference sequence). CDR3 length equals 14 residues. The CDR3 region is CASSGLADSDTQYF. The CDR3 region has the DNA TGTGCCAGCAGCGGGCTAGCGGATTCAGATACGCAGTATTTT.